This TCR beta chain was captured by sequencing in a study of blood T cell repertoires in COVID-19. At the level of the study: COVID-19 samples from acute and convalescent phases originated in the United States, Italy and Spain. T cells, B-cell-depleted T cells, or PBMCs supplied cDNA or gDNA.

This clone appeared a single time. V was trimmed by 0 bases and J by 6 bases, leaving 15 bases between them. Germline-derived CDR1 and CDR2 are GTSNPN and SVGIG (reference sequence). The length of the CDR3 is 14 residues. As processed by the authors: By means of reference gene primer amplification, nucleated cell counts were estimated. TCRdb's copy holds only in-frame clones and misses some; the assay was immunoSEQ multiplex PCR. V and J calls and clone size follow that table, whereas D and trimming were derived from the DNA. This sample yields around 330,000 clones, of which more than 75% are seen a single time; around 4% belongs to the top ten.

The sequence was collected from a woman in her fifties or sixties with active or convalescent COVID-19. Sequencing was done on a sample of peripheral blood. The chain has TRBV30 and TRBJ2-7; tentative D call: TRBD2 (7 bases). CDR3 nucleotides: TGTGCCTGGAGTGTAGACGGGGGGCGCCTCGAGCAGTACTTC. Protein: CAWSVDGGRLEQYF.